This T cell receptor beta chain was recorded in a study of OX40 agonist ivuxolimab in advanced cancers. About the study: Dose-escalation patients had hepatocellular carcinoma, melanoma, renal cell or head and neck cancer. Three patients got partial responses; one had hepatocellular carcinoma and two had cutaneous melanoma.

TCRdb's copy holds only in-frame clones and misses some; the assay was immunoSEQ multiplex PCR. This table has around 140,000 clones, under 95% appearing once. This clone was observed a single time. The CDR3 sequence is 13 residues long. CDR1 and CDR2 (germline): LNHDA, SQIVND (reference sequence). The V gene lost 4 bases and the J gene lost 8 bases, with 14 bases spanning the gap. The clonotype originates from an adult with an advanced solid tumor such as melanoma, head and neck, liver or kidney cancer. The rearrangement joins TRBV19 to TRBJ1-1, with no clear D. The sample here was CD4+ or CD8+ T cells sorted from blood, taken in a trial of the OX40 agonist ivuxolimab. The CDR3 DNA is TGTGCCAGTAGTACCCCCCGGTGGGGAGAAGCTTTCTTT. Translated, it gives CASSTPRWGEAFF.